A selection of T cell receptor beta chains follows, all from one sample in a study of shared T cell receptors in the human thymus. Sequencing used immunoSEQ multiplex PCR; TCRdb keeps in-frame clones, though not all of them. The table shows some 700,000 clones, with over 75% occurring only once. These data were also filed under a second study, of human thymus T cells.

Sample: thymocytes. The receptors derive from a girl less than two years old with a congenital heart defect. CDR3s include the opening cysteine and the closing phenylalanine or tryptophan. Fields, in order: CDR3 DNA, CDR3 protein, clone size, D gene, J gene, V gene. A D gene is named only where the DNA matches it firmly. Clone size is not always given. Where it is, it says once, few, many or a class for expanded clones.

CDR3 DNA: TGCGCCAGCAGCCCCAAACTATTCAACAGGGGGGTCACCTACAATGAGCAGTTCTTC
CDR3 protein: CASSPKLFNRGVTYNEQFF
clone size: -
D gene: TRBD1
J gene: TRBJ2-1
V gene: TRBV4-1

CDR3 DNA: TGTGCCAGCCTAAAAGACAGTCTCCACTCTTTGAACACTGAAGCTTTCTTT
CDR3 protein: CASLKDSLHSLNTEAFF
clone size: -
D gene: -
J gene: TRBJ1-1
V gene: TRBV7-9

CDR3 DNA: TGTGCCAGCTCACCACCTGCTCGGGGGGGGAATCAGCCCCAGCATTTT
CDR3 protein: CASSPPARGGNQPQHF
clone size: -
D gene: -
J gene: TRBJ1-5
V gene: TRBV18

CDR3 DNA: TGTGCCAGCAGCTCGGCACAGGGGGACAGCCTCATCCACGAGCAGTACTTC
CDR3 protein: CASSSAQGDSLIHEQYF
clone size: few
D gene: TRBD1
J gene: TRBJ2-7
V gene: TRBV7-6

CDR3 DNA: TGTGCCAGCAGCGTGTCCGGCCTAGCGGGGGCCCTGTATACGCAGTATTTT
CDR3 protein: CASSVSGLAGALYTQYF
clone size: once
D gene: TRBD2
J gene: TRBJ2-3
V gene: TRBV9

CDR3 DNA: TGTGCCAGTACGACGGATTCAGGGCTCGAGCAGTACTTC
CDR3 protein: CASTTDSGLEQYF
clone size: -
D gene: -
J gene: TRBJ2-7
V gene: TRBV19

CDR3 DNA: TGTGCCAGTAACTCGGACAGGCGAAATTCACCCCTCCACTTT
CDR3 protein: CASNSDRRNSPLHF
clone size: -
D gene: TRBD1
J gene: TRBJ1-6
V gene: TRBV27

CDR3 DNA: TGTGCCACCCGCCTAGCGGCGAACACCGGGGAGCTGTTTTTT
CDR3 protein: CATRLAANTGELFF
clone size: -
D gene: TRBD2
J gene: TRBJ2-2
V gene: TRBV6-1

CDR3 DNA: TGTGCCTGGAGTGTAGGATGGGGAGGGAGCGCTGAAGCTTTCTTT
CDR3 protein: CAWSVGWGGSAEAFF
clone size: -
D gene: -
J gene: TRBJ1-1
V gene: TRBV30

CDR3 DNA: TGTGCCAGCAGCGTAGAGGGCGGGTGGGGGGTACTCCACACTGAAGCTTTCTTT
CDR3 protein: CASSVEGGWGVLHTEAFF
clone size: -
D gene: -
J gene: TRBJ1-1
V gene: TRBV9

CDR3 DNA: TGTGCCAGCTCACCGCTGACGGGGTGGGAGACCCAGTACTTC
CDR3 protein: CASSPLTGWETQYF
clone size: -
D gene: -
J gene: TRBJ2-5
V gene: TRBV18

CDR3 DNA: TGTGCCAGCAGCTTAGTTGGACTAGCGGGGGCCCAAGAGACCCAGTACTTC
CDR3 protein: CASSLVGLAGAQETQYF
clone size: once
D gene: TRBD2
J gene: TRBJ2-5
V gene: TRBV7-2

CDR3 DNA: TGTGCCAGCAGCCCGGGGGGCGAGGAGACCCAGTACTTC
CDR3 protein: CASSPGGEETQYF
clone size: -
D gene: -
J gene: TRBJ2-5
V gene: TRBV6-5

CDR3 DNA: TGTGCCAGCAGCCGACAGGGGTTGGAGCCCCAGCATTTT
CDR3 protein: CASSRQGLEPQHF
clone size: -
D gene: TRBD1
J gene: TRBJ1-5
V gene: TRBV27

CDR3 DNA: TGTGCCAGCAGACCCCGGGACAGGGTGAAGACCCAGTACTTC
CDR3 protein: CASRPRDRVKTQYF
clone size: -
D gene: TRBD1
J gene: TRBJ2-5
V gene: TRBV6-6

CDR3 DNA: TGTGCCAGCAGTTCTCTCCGGGACATTCGGAGCCTAAGTTACGAGCAGTACTTC
CDR3 protein: CASSSLRDIRSLSYEQYF
clone size: -
D gene: -
J gene: TRBJ2-7
V gene: TRBV28

CDR3 DNA: TGCGCCAGCAGCCAAGATATCGTGAACACTGAAGCTTTCTTT
CDR3 protein: CASSQDIVNTEAFF
clone size: -
D gene: -
J gene: TRBJ1-1
V gene: TRBV4-3

CDR3 DNA: TGCGCCAGCAGCTCCTTCCCGGGGTATGGCTACACCTTC
CDR3 protein: CASSSFPGYGYTF
clone size: -
D gene: -
J gene: TRBJ1-2
V gene: TRBV5-1

CDR3 DNA: TGTGCCAGCAGCGTTAGTGGAGGGAGTGGCTATGGCTACACCTTC
CDR3 protein: CASSVSGGSGYGYTF
clone size: once
D gene: -
J gene: TRBJ1-2
V gene: TRBV9

CDR3 DNA: TGTGCCAGCCTTGACAGAACAGGAGAGACCCAGTACTTC
CDR3 protein: CASLDRTGETQYF
clone size: -
D gene: -
J gene: TRBJ2-5
V gene: TRBV28

CDR3 DNA: TGTGCCAGCAGTTTATTCCCGGGACAGGCAAACTATGGCTACACCTTC
CDR3 protein: CASSLFPGQANYGYTF
clone size: -
D gene: TRBD1
J gene: TRBJ1-2
V gene: TRBV28

CDR3 DNA: TGTGCCAGCAGCTTGGGGGGGGGAACCTACGAGCAGTACTTC
CDR3 protein: CASSLGGGTYEQYF
clone size: -
D gene: TRBD2
J gene: TRBJ2-7
V gene: TRBV5-8

CDR3 DNA: TGTGCCAGCAGCTTGGGTGGGGGGGGGACAAATGAGCAGTTCTTC
CDR3 protein: CASSLGGGGTNEQFF
clone size: -
D gene: -
J gene: TRBJ2-1
V gene: TRBV5-4

CDR3 DNA: TGCGCCAGCAGCTTGGTGGGGAAGGGGTTATATGGCTACACCTTC
CDR3 protein: CASSLVGKGLYGYTF
clone size: -
D gene: -
J gene: TRBJ1-2
V gene: TRBV5-1

CDR3 DNA: TGTGCCACGCGCAGATCGTCTGCAACTAATGAAAAACTGTTTTTT
CDR3 protein: CATRRSSATNEKLFF
clone size: -
D gene: -
J gene: TRBJ1-4
V gene: TRBV15

CDR3 DNA: TGTGCCAGCAGTTTATCGGGGGGGCTGGAACAGCCCCAGCATTTT
CDR3 protein: CASSLSGGLEQPQHF
clone size: -
D gene: -
J gene: TRBJ1-5
V gene: TRBV27

CDR3 DNA: TGCAGCGTTACTCGGGGGAAGAGGGGAGATACGCAGTATTTT
CDR3 protein: CSVTRGKRGDTQYF
clone size: -
D gene: -
J gene: TRBJ2-3
V gene: TRBV29-1

CDR3 DNA: TGTGCCACGAAGACAGGGCAAGGCGAGCAGTACTTC
CDR3 protein: CATKTGQGEQYF
clone size: -
D gene: TRBD1
J gene: TRBJ2-7
V gene: TRBV19

CDR3 DNA: TGTGCCAGCCGACAGGGGGCCCAGCCCCAGCATTTT
CDR3 protein: CASRQGAQPQHF
clone size: -
D gene: TRBD1
J gene: TRBJ1-5
V gene: TRBV6-1

CDR3 DNA: TGTGCCAGCAGTTACTCTGGAACAGCCGGGGAGCTGTTTTTT
CDR3 protein: CASSYSGTAGELFF
clone size: -
D gene: -
J gene: TRBJ2-2
V gene: TRBV6-5

CDR3 DNA: TGTGCCAGCAGCTTCAGGAACCCTAGCGGGGGGCGCACAGATACGCAGTATTTT
CDR3 protein: CASSFRNPSGGRTDTQYF
clone size: -
D gene: TRBD2
J gene: TRBJ2-3
V gene: TRBV4-2

CDR3 DNA: TGTGCCAGCAGCTATTTGGTCCCGGGACACAAAACCAAAGAGACCCAGTACTTC
CDR3 protein: CASSYLVPGHKTKETQYF
clone size: -
D gene: -
J gene: TRBJ2-5
V gene: TRBV5-6

CDR3 DNA: TGCGCCAGCAGCCACCTGGCGGCACGGCGGGAAACCCTGGCACTCCACGAGCAGTACTTC
CDR3 protein: CASSHLAARRETLALHEQYF
clone size: -
D gene: -
J gene: TRBJ2-7
V gene: TRBV4-1

CDR3 DNA: TGTGCCAGCATGTTTAAGGACTTCTATGGCTACACCTTC
CDR3 protein: CASMFKDFYGYTF
clone size: -
D gene: -
J gene: TRBJ1-2
V gene: TRBV28

CDR3 DNA: TGTGCCAGCAGCCCCCAGACGCGGGGCGACACAGATACGCAGTATTTT
CDR3 protein: CASSPQTRGDTDTQYF
clone size: -
D gene: -
J gene: TRBJ2-3
V gene: TRBV7-3

CDR3 DNA: TGTGCCAGTAGGAGGGACAGAACCAAATCCCCCCTCCACTTT
CDR3 protein: CASRRDRTKSPLHF
clone size: once
D gene: TRBD1
J gene: TRBJ1-6
V gene: TRBV19

CDR3 DNA: TGTGCCAGCAGAAAAGGGGACACTGAAGCTTTCTTT
CDR3 protein: CASRKGDTEAFF
clone size: -
D gene: -
J gene: TRBJ1-1
V gene: TRBV6-5

CDR3 DNA: TGTGCCAGCAGCCCGGGACAGGGGGCGGGTCGGGGCAATCAGCCCCAGCATTTT
CDR3 protein: CASSPGQGAGRGNQPQHF
clone size: -
D gene: TRBD1
J gene: TRBJ1-5
V gene: TRBV27

CDR3 DNA: TGTGCCAGCAGCTTCGGACAGACGTATGAGCAGTTCTTC
CDR3 protein: CASSFGQTYEQFF
clone size: -
D gene: -
J gene: TRBJ2-1
V gene: TRBV7-2

CDR3 DNA: TGTGCCAGCAGCTTGTTTCAAGGTCGTGCCAGGGGGAAGTATTCACCCCTCCACTTT
CDR3 protein: CASSLFQGRARGKYSPLHF
clone size: -
D gene: TRBD1
J gene: TRBJ1-6
V gene: TRBV5-4

CDR3 DNA: TGTGCCAGCAGACTCCCTAGCGGGGGGGACCCCTACGAGCAGTACTTC
CDR3 protein: CASRLPSGGDPYEQYF
clone size: -
D gene: TRBD2
J gene: TRBJ2-7
V gene: TRBV28

CDR3 DNA: TGTGCCAGCAGCCCTACCTCACAGGGCCGGCGTGGCTACACCTTC
CDR3 protein: CASSPTSQGRRGYTF
clone size: -
D gene: -
J gene: TRBJ1-2
V gene: TRBV7-8

CDR3 DNA: TGCGCCAGCAGCCAAGTGAGAGGGCCCGTCGGTACGCAGTATTTT
CDR3 protein: CASSQVRGPVGTQYF
clone size: -
D gene: -
J gene: TRBJ2-3
V gene: TRBV4-1

CDR3 DNA: TGTGCCAGCAGCCCGGACAGAAACTATGGCTACACCTTC
CDR3 protein: CASSPDRNYGYTF
clone size: -
D gene: -
J gene: TRBJ1-2
V gene: TRBV7-9

CDR3 DNA: TGCATGCAGGGCGATTGGGACACTGAAGCTTTCTTT
CDR3 protein: CMQGDWDTEAFF
clone size: -
D gene: -
J gene: TRBJ1-1
V gene: TRBV6-5

CDR3 DNA: TGTGCCAGCAGTTCTCTTTCAGGGGGTGACACTGAAGCTTTCTTT
CDR3 protein: CASSSLSGGDTEAFF
clone size: -
D gene: TRBD1
J gene: TRBJ1-1
V gene: TRBV6-5

CDR3 DNA: TGCGCCAGCAGCCAACTTTCTGGGACTGTCCCCTACGAGCAGTACTTC
CDR3 protein: CASSQLSGTVPYEQYF
clone size: once
D gene: -
J gene: TRBJ2-7
V gene: TRBV4-3

CDR3 DNA: TGTGCCAGCAGCTTTTTCAATCACGACAGGGTGATGTCAGATACGCAGTATTTT
CDR3 protein: CASSFFNHDRVMSDTQYF
clone size: few
D gene: TRBD1
J gene: TRBJ2-3
V gene: TRBV5-4

CDR3 DNA: TGTGCCATTAACCGGGACAGGGAGGCGGGCTACACCTTC
CDR3 protein: CAINRDREAGYTF
clone size: -
D gene: TRBD1
J gene: TRBJ1-2
V gene: TRBV10-3

CDR3 DNA: TGTGCCAGCAGCCATACACGAGAGGGCACTGGATCTAATTCACCCCTCCACTTT
CDR3 protein: CASSHTREGTGSNSPLHF
clone size: once
D gene: -
J gene: TRBJ1-6
V gene: TRBV5-8

CDR3 DNA: TGTGCCACCCTGGGACAGGGATCTGGCTACACCTTC
CDR3 protein: CATLGQGSGYTF
clone size: -
D gene: TRBD1
J gene: TRBJ1-2
V gene: TRBV27

CDR3 DNA: TGCGCCAGCAGCCCTCATGTGACCACCAGGCAGCTAGCCGTCTTT
CDR3 protein: CASSPHVTTRQLAVF
clone size: -
D gene: -
J gene: TRBJ1-1
V gene: TRBV4-1

CDR3 DNA: TGTGCCAGCAGCTGGAGGACTAGCGGCCGACAATCCAAGTTCTTC
CDR3 protein: CASSWRTSGRQSKFF
clone size: -
D gene: TRBD2
J gene: TRBJ2-1
V gene: TRBV7-9

CDR3 DNA: TGCGCCAGCAGCCCGACTAGCGGCTCCTACAATGAGCAGTTCTTC
CDR3 protein: CASSPTSGSYNEQFF
clone size: many
D gene: TRBD2
J gene: TRBJ2-1
V gene: TRBV5-1

CDR3 DNA: TGTGCCAGCAGTTACCAAGAAGACAAATTCTACGAGCAGTACTTC
CDR3 protein: CASSYQEDKFYEQYF
clone size: -
D gene: -
J gene: TRBJ2-7
V gene: TRBV6-5

CDR3 DNA: TGTGCCAGCAGCTCTTTTCCAGGGTACAATGAGCAGTTCTTC
CDR3 protein: CASSSFPGYNEQFF
clone size: -
D gene: -
J gene: TRBJ2-1
V gene: TRBV5-4

CDR3 DNA: TGTGCCAGCAGTGATCGGGAGGAGACCCAGTACTTC
CDR3 protein: CASSDREETQYF
clone size: -
D gene: -
J gene: TRBJ2-5
V gene: TRBV25-1

CDR3 DNA: TGCGCCAGCAGCCAAGATGTACAGGTTGGAACCTATAATTCACCCCTCCACTTT
CDR3 protein: CASSQDVQVGTYNSPLHF
clone size: -
D gene: -
J gene: TRBJ1-6
V gene: TRBV4-1

CDR3 DNA: TGCGCCAGCAGCTTGTCGGGACTAGGGAAGTATTTT
CDR3 protein: CASSLSGLGKYF
clone size: few
D gene: TRBD2
J gene: TRBJ2-3
V gene: TRBV5-1

CDR3 DNA: TGTGCCAGCAGCCCCGAGTTAGCGGGGGAAAGCACAGATACGCAGTATTTT
CDR3 protein: CASSPELAGESTDTQYF
clone size: -
D gene: TRBD2
J gene: TRBJ2-3
V gene: TRBV7-2